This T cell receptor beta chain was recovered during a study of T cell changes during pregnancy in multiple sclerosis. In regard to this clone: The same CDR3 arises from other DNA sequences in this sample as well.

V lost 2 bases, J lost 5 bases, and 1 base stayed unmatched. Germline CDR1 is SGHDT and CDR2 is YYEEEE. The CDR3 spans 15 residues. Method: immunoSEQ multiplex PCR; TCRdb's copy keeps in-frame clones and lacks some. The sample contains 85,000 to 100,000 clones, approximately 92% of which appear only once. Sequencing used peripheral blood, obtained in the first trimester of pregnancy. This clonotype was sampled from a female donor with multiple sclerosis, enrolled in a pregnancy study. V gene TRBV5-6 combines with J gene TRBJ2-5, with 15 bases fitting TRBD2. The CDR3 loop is CASSLGTSGRETQYF. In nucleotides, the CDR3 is TGTGCCAGCAGCTTAGGGACTAGCGGGAGGGAGACCCAGTACTTC.